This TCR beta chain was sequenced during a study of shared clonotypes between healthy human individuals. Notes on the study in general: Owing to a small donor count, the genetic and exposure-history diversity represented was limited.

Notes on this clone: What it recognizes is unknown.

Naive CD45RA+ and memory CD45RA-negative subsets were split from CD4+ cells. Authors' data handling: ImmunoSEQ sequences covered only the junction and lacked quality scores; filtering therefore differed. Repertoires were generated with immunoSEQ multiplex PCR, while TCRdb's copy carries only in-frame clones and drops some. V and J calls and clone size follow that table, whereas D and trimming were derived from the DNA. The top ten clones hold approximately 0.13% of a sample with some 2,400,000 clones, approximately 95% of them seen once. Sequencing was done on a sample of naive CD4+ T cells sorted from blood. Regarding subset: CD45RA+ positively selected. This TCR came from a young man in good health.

The CDR3 sequence: CASLAGGKSSTDTQYF. The CDR3 DNA reads as TGTGCCAGCTTAGCGGGGGGGAAATCTAGCACAGATACGCAGTATTTT. V gene TRBV28 combines with J gene TRBJ2-3, with 11 bases that match TRBD2. This CDR3 is 16 amino acids long. After removal of 8 bases from V and 0 bases from J, the junction contained 7 bases not matched to a gene. Per germline, CDR1 MDHEN and CDR2 SYDVKM.